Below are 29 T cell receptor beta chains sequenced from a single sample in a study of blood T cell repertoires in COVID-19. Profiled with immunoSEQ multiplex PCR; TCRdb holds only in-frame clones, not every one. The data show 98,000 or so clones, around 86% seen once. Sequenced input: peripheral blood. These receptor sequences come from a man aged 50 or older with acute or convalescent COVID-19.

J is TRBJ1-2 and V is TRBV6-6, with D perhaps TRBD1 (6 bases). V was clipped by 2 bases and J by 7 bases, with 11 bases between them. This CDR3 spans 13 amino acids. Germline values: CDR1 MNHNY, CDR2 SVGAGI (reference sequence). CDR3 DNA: TGTGCCAGCAGTTACGGGGGGGGCGGTGGCTACACCTTC. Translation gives CASSYGGGGGYTF.

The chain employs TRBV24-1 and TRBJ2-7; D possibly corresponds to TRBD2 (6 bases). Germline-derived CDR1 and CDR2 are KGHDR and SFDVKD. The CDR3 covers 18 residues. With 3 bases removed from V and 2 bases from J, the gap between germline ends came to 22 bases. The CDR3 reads CATSDPGGPGSPAYEQYF. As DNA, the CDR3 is TGTGCCACCAGTGATCCCGGAGGGCCGGGCTCCCCGGCCTACGAGCAGTACTTC.

This chain's CDR3 is CASSKMGGQDYEQYF. Here the CDR3 DNA reads TGTGCCAGCAGCAAAATGGGGGGGCAAGACTACGAGCAGTACTTC. The chain recombines TRBV21-1 with TRBJ2-7; the tabulated D call, TRBD2, remains unverified against the DNA. TRBV21-1 is tagged as a pseudogene. The CDR3 spans 15 residues.

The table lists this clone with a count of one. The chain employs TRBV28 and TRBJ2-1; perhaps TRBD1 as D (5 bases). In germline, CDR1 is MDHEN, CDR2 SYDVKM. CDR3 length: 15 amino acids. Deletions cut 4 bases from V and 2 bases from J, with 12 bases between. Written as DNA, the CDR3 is TGTGCCAGCAGTTCCCGGACACCAACCTACAATGAGCAGTTCTTC. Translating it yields CASSSRTPTYNEQFF.

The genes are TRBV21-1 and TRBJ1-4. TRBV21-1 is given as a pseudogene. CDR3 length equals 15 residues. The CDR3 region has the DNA TGTGCCAGCAGCAAAGGAAGGGGGGGACGGGGGAAACTGTTTTTT. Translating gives CASSKGRGGRGKLFF.

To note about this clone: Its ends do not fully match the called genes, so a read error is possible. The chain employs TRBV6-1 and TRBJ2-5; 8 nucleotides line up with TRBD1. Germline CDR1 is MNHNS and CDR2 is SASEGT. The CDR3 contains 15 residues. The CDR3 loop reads CASSDGGRGQGTQYF. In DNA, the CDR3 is TGTGCCAGCAGTGATGGGGGCAGGGGGCAAGGGACCCAGTACTTC.

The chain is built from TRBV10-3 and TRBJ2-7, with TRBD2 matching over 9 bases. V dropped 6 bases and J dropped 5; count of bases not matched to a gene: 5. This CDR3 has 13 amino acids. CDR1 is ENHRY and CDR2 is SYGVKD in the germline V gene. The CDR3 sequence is CAISGGRANEQYF. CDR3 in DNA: TGTGCCATCAGCGGCGGGAGGGCCAACGAGCAGTACTTC.

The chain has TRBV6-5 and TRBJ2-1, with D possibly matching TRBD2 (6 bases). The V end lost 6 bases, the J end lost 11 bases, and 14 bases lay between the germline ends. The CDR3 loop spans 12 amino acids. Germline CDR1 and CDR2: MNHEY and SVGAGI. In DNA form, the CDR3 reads TGTGCCAGCAGCGATCCGGGACTCAAGCAGTTCTTC. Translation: CASSDPGLKQFF.

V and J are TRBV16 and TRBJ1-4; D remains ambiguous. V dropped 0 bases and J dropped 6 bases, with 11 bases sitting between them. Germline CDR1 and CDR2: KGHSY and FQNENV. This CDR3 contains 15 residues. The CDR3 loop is CASSQSPGKDEKLFF. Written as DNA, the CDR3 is TGTGCCAGCAGCCAATCCCCGGGGAAGGATGAAAAACTGTTTTTT.

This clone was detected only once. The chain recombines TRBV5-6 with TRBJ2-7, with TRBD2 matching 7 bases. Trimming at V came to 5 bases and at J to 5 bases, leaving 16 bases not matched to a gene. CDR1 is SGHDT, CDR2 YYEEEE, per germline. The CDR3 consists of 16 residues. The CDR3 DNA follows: TGTGCCAGCAGGTTTGGAAGTGGGGGAGGGCCCCACGAGCAGTACTTC. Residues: CASRFGSGGGPHEQYF. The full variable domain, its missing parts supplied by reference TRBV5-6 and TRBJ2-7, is DAGVTQSPTHLIKTRGQQVTLRCSPKSGHDTVSWYQQALGQGPQFIFQYYEEEERQRGNFPDRFSGHQFPNYSSELNVNALLLGDSALYLCASRFGSGGGPHEQYFGPGTRLTVT.

The chain's CDR3 is CASKGVGELFF. The CDR3 DNA reads as TGTGCCAGCAAGGGGGTCGGGGAGCTGTTTTTT. The chain has TRBV25-1 and TRBJ2-2, with TRBD1 as a possible D gene (6 bases). The CDR3 consists of 11 residues. Trimming removed 7 bases at V and 7 bases at J, with 7 bases between. Per germline, CDR1 MGHDK and CDR2 SYGVNS.

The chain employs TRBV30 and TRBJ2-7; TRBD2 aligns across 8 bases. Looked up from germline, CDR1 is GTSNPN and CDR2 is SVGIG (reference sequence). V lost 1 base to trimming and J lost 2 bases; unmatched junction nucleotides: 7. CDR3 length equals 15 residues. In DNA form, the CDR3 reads TGTGCCTGGAGTGGAGGAGCGGGAGTGACCTACGAGCAGTACTTC. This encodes CAWSGGAGVTYEQYF.

Here the CDR3 reads CASSPGGGQGANEQYF. DNA of the CDR3: TGTGCCAGCAGCCCAGGGGGTGGGCAGGGGGCGAACGAGCAGTACTTC. The chain links TRBV7-9 to TRBJ2-7; 8 positions agree with TRBD1. With V trimmed by 5 bases and J by 5 bases, 14 bases remained unmatched. Germline V gives CDR1 SEHNR, CDR2 FQNEAQ (reference sequence). The CDR3 has 16 amino acids.

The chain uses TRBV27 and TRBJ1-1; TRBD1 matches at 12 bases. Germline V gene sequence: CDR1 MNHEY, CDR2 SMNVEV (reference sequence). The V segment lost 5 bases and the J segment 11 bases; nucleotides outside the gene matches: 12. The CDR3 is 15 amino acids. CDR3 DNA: TGTGCCAGCAGTACTTTGGGACAGGGGGCGATGGGGGCTTTCTTT. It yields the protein CASSTLGQGAMGAFF.

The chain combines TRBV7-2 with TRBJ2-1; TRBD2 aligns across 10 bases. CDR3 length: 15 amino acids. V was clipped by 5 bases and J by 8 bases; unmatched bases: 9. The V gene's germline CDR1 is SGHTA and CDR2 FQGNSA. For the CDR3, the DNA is TGTGCCAGCAGCGTAACTAGCGGGGCCCTCGATGAGCAGTTCTTC. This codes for CASSVTSGALDEQFF.

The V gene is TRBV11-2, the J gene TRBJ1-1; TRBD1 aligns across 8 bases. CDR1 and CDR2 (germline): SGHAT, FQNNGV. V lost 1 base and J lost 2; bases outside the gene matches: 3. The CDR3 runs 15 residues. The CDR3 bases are TGTGCCAGCAGCTTAGTGGGGACAGGAAACACTGAAGCTTTCTTT. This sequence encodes CASSLVGTGNTEAFF.

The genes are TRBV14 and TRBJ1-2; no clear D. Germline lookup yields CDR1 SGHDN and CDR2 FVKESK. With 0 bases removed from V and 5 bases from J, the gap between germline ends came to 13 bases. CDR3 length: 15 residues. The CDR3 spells CASSQDLPGRYGYTF. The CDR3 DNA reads TGTGCCAGCAGCCAAGATCTTCCGGGGAGGTATGGCTACACCTTC. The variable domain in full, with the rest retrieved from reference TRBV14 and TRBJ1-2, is EAGVTQFPSHSVIEKGQTVTLRCDPISGHDNLYWYRRVMGKEIKFLLHFVKESKQDESGMPNNRFLAERTGGTYSTLKVQPAELEDSGVYFCASSQDLPGRYGYTFGSGTRLTVV.

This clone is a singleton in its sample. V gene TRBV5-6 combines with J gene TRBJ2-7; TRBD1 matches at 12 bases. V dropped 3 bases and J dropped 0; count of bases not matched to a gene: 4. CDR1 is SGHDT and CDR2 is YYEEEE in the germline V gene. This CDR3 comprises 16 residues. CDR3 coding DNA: TGTGCCAGCAGCTCCGGGACAGGGGGCGGCTCCTACGAGCAGTACTTC. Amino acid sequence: CASSSGTGGGSYEQYF.

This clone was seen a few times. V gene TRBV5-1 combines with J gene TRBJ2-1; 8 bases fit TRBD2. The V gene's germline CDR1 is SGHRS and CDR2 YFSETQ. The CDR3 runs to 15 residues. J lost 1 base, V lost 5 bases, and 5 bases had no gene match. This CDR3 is CASRIAGRSYNEQFF. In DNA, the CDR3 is TGCGCCAGCAGGATAGCGGGAAGATCCTACAATGAGCAGTTCTTC.

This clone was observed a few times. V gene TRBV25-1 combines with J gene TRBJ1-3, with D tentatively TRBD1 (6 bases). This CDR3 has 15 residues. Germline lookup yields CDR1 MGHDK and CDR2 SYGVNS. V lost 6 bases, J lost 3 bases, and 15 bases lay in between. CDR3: CASSTSTGFGNTIYF. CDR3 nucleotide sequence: TGTGCCAGCAGCACTTCCACAGGGTTTGGAAACACCATATATTTT.

CDR3 sequence: CASSQEGGNYGYTF. The CDR3, as DNA: TGCGCCAGCAGCCAAGAAGGAGGGAACTATGGCTACACCTTC. The chain is built from TRBV4-1 and TRBJ1-2; no reliable D call. V was clipped by 0 bases and J by 2 bases, with 7 bases between them. The germline CDR1 and CDR2 sequences are MGHRA and YSYEKL. The CDR3 is made up of 14 amino acids.

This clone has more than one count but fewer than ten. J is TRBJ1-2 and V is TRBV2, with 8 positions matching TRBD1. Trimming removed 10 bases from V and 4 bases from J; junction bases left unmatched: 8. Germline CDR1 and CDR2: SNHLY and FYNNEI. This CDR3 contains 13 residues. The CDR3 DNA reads TGTGCCAATCGACAGGGGCGCAGCTATGGCTACACCTTC. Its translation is CANRQGRSYGYTF.

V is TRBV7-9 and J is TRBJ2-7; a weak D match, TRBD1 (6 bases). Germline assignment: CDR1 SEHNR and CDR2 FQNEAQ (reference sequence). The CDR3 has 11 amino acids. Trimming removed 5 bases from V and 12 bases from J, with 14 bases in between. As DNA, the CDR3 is TGTGCCAGCAGCGAGAGGGACATTGGGTACTTC. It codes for CASSERDIGYF.

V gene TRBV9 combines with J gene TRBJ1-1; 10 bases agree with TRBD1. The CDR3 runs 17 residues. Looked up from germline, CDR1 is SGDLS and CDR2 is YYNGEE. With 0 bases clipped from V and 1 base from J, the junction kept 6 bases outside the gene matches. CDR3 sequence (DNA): TGTGCCAGCAGCGTAGATGGGACAGGGGTAGAGAACACTGAAGCTTTCTTT. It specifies CASSVDGTGVENTEAFF.

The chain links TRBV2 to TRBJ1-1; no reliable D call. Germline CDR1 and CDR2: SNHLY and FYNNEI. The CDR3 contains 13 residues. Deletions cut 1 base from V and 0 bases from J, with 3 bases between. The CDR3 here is CASSEGMNTEAFF. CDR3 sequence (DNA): TGTGCCAGCAGTGAAGGTATGAACACTGAAGCTTTCTTT.

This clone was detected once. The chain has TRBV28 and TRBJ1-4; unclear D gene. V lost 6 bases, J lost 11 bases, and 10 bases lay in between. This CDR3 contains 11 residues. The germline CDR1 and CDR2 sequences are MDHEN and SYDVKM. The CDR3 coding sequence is TGTGCCAGCAGACGACTCCTCAAACTGTTTTTT. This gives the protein CASRRLLKLFF.

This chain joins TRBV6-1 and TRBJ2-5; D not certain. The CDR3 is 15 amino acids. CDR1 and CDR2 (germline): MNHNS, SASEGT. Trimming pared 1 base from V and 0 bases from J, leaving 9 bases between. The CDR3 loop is CASSEGVLHQETQYF. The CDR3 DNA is TGTGCCAGCAGTGAAGGTGTCCTCCACCAAGAGACCCAGTACTTC.

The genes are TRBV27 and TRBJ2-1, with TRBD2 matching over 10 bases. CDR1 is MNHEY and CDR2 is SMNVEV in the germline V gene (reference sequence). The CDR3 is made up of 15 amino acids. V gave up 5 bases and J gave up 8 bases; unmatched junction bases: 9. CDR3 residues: CASSPSSGSYDEQFF. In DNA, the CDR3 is TGTGCCAGCAGTCCTTCTAGCGGGAGTTACGATGAGCAGTTCTTC.

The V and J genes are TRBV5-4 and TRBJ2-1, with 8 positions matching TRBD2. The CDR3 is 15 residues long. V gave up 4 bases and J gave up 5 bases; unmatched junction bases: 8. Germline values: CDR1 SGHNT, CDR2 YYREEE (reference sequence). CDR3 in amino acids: CASSPPQRENNEQFF. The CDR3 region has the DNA TGTGCCAGCAGCCCCCCCCAGCGGGAGAACAATGAGCAGTTCTTC.